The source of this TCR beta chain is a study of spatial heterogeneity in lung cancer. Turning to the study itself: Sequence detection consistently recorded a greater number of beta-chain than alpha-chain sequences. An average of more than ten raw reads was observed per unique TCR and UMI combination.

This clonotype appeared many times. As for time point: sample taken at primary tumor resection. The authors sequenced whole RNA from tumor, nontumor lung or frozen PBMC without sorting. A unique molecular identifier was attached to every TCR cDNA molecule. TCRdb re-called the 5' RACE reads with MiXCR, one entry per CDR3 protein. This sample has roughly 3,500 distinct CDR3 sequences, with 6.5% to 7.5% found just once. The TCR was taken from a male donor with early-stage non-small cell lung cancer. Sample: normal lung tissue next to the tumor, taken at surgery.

CDR3 residues: CASSPYPGSGEQYF. CDR3 sequence (DNA): TGTGCCAGCAGCCCGTACCCGGGGAGCGGCGAGCAGTACTTC. The chain joins TRBV7-3 to TRBJ2-7; a weak D match, TRBD2 (5 bases). The CDR3 covers 14 residues. Trimming pared 5 bases from V and 6 bases from J, leaving 17 bases between. Germline CDR1 SGHTA, CDR2 FQGTGA. The full variable domain, its missing parts supplied by reference TRBV7-3 and TRBJ2-7, is GAGVSQTPSNKVTEKGKYVELRCDPISGHTALYWYRQSLGQGPEFLIYFQGTGAADDSGLPNDRFFAVRPEGSVSTLKIQRTERGDSAVYLCASSPYPGSGEQYFGPGTRLTVT.